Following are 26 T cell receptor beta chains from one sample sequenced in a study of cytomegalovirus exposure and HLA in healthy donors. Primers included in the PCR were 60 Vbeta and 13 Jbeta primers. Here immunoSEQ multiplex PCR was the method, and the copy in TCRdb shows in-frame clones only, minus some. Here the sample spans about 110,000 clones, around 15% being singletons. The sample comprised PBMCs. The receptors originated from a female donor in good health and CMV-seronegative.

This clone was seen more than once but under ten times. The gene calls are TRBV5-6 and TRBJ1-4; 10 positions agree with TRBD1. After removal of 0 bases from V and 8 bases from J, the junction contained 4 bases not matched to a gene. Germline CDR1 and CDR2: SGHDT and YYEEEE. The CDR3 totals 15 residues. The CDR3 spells CASSLGTGGREKLFF. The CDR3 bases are TGTGCCAGCAGCTTGGGGACAGGGGGACGGGAAAAACTGTTTTTT. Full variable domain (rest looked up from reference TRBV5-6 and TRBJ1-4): DAGVTQSPTHLIKTRGQQVTLRCSPKSGHDTVSWYQQALGQGPQFIFQYYEEEERQRGNFPDRFSGHQFPNYSSELNVNALLLGDSALYLCASSLGTGGREKLFFGSGTQLSVL.

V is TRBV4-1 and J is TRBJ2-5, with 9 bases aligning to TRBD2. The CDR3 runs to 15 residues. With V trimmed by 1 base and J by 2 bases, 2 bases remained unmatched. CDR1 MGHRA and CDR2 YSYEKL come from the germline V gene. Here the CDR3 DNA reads TGCGCCAGCAGCCAAGGGCTAGCGGGGCAAGAGACCCAGTACTTC. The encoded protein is CASSQGLAGQETQYF.

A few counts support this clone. The CDR3 DNA follows: TGTGCCAGCAGCTTGTACGGTGAAGCTTTCTTT. Amino acid sequence: CASSLYGEAFF. V gene TRBV5-6 combines with J gene TRBJ1-1; D remains unclear. The CDR3 is 11 amino acids. Trimming shortened V by 1 base and J by 7 bases, and 5 bases separated the two germline ends. Germline V lookup: CDR1 SGHDT, CDR2 YYEEEE.

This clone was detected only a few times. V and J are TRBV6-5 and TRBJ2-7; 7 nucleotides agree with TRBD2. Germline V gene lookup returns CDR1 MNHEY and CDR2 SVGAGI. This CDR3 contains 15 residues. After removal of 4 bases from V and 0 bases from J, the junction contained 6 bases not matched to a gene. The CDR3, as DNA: TGTGCCAGCAGTTTTGACCGGGACTACTCCTACGAGCAGTACTTC. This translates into CASSFDRDYSYEQYF.

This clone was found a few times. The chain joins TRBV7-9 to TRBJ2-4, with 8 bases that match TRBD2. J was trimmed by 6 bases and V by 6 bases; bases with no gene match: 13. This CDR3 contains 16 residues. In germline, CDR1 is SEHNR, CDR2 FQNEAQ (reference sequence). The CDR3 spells CASSREPGLDRNIQYF. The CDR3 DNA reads TGTGCCAGCAGTAGAGAACCGGGACTAGACCGAAACATTCAGTACTTC.

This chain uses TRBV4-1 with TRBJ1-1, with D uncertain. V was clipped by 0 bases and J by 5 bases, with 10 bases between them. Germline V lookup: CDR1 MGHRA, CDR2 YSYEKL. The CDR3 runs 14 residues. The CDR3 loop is CASSQESRRTEAFF. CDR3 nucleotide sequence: TGCGCCAGCAGCCAAGAGTCTCGGCGGACTGAAGCTTTCTTT.

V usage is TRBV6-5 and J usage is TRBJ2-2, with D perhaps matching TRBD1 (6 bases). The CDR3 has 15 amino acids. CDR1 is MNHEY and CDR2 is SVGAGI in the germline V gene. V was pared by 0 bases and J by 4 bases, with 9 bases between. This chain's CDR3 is CASSYSDSSTGELFF. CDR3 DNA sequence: TGTGCCAGCAGTTACTCGGACAGTTCCACCGGGGAGCTGTTTTTT.

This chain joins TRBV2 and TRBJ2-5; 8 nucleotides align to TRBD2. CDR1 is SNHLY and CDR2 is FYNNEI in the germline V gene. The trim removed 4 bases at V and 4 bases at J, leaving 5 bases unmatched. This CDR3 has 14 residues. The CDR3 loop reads CASSGTSSLETQYF. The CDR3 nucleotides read TGTGCCAGCAGTGGGACTAGCTCCCTAGAGACCCAGTACTTC.

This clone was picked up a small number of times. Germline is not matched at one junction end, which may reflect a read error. The CDR3 DNA reads as TGTGCCAGCAGTTTATCCTCCCGAGCGGGAGGCTCCCACGAGCAGTACTTC. Its protein is CASSLSSRAGGSHEQYF. The chain recombines TRBV28 with TRBJ2-7, with 9 bases fitting TRBD2. The CDR3 is 17 residues long. Germline V gene data show CDR1 as MDHEN and CDR2 as SYDVKM.

As DNA, the CDR3 is TGCGCCAGTGGGGGGGCTAGCGGGAGCCCCTCCTACAATGAGCAGTTCTTC. Its translation: CASGGASGSPSYNEQFF. V and J are TRBV5-1 and TRBJ2-1, with 10 bases that match TRBD2. The V segment lost 8 bases and the J segment 0 bases; nucleotides outside the gene matches: 11. The V gene's germline CDR1 is SGHRS and CDR2 YFSETQ. The CDR3 runs to 17 residues.

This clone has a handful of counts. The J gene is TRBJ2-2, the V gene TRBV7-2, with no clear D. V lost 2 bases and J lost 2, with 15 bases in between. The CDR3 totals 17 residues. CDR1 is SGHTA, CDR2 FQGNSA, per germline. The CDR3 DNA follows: TGTGCCAGCAGCTTATTTTCCCGCGACATTAACACCGGGGAGCTGTTTTTT. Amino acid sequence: CASSLFSRDINTGELFF.

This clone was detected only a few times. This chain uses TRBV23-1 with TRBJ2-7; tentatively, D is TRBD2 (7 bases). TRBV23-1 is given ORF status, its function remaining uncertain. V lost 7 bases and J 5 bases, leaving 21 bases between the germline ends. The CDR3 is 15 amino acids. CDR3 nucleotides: TGCGCCAGCAAGGGGGGGGGCGCCCAGGCCCACGAGCAGTACTTC. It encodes CASKGGGAQAHEQYF.

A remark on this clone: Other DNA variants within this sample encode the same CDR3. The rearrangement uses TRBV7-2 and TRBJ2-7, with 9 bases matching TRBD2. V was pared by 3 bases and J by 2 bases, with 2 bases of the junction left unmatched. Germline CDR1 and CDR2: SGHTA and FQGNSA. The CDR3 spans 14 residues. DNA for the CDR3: TGTGCCAGCAGCTTGGGCGGGAGGGCCTACGAGCAGTACTTC. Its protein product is CASSLGGRAYEQYF.

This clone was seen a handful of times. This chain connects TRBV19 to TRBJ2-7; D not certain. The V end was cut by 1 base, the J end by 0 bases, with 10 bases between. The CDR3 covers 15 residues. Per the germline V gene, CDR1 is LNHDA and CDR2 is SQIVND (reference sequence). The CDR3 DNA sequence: TGTGCCAGTAGTATAGGGCGGAAGAGCTCCTACGAGCAGTACTTC. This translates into CASSIGRKSSYEQYF.

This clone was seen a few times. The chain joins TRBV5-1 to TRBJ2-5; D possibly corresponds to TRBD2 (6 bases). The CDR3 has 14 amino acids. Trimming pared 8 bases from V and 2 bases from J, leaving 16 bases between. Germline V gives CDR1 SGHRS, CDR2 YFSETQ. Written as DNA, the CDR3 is TGCGCCAGTACCTCCGGCGGGGATCAAGAGACCCAGTACTTC. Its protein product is CASTSGGDQETQYF.

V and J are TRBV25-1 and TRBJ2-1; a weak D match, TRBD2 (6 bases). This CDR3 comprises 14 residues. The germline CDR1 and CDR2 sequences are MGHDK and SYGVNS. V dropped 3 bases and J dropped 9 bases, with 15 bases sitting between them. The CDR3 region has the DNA TGTGCCAGCAGTGATTTTACTAGCTGGGGTGAGCAGTTCTTC. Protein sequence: CASSDFTSWGEQFF.

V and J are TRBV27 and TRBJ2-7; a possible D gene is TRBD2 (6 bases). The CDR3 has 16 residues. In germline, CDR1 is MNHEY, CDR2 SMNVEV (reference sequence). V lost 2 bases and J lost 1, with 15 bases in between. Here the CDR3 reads CASSLLPGSGSYEQYF. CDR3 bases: TGTGCCAGCAGTTTACTCCCCGGGAGCGGATCCTACGAGCAGTACTTC.

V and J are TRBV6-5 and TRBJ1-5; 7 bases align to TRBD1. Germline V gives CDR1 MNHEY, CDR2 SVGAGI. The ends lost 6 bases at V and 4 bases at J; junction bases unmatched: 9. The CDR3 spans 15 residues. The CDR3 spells CASSQGGTVNQPQHF. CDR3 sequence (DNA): TGTGCCAGCAGCCAGGGTGGGACAGTGAATCAGCCCCAGCATTTT.

As DNA, the CDR3 is TGTGCCAGCAGCTTAGGGGGCGGCACTGAAGCTTTCTTT. It specifies CASSLGGGTEAFF. This chain joins TRBV7-3 and TRBJ1-1; D is possibly TRBD1 (6 bases). The CDR3 is 13 amino acids. Per germline, CDR1 SGHTA and CDR2 FQGTGA. Trimming took off 2 bases at V and 4 bases at J, with 8 bases between the two ends.

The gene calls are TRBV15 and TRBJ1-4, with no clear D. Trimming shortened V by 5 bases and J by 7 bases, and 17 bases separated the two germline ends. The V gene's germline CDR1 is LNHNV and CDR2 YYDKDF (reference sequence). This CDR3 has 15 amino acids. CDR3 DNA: TGTGCCACCAGCGACCGGAGGGAGGCGGCTGAAAAACTGTTTTTT. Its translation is CATSDRREAAEKLFF.

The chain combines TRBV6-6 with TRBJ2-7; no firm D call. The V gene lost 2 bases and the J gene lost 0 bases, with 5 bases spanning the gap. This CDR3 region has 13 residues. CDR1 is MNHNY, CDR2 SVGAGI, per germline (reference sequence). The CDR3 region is CASSYESSYEQYF. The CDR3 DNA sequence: TGTGCCAGCAGTTACGAGAGCTCCTACGAGCAGTACTTC.

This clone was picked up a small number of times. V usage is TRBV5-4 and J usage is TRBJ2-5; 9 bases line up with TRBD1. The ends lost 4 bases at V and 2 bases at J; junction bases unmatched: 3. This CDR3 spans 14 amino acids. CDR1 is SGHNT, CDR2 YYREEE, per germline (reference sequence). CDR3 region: CASSVDRGQETQYF. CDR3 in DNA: TGTGCCAGCAGCGTGGACAGGGGACAAGAGACCCAGTACTTC. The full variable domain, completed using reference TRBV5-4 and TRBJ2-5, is ETGVTQSPTHLIKTRGQQVTLRCSSQSGHNTVSWYQQALGQGPQFIFQYYREEENGRGNFPPRFSGLQFPNYSSELNVNALELDDSALYLCASSVDRGQETQYFGPGTRLLVL.

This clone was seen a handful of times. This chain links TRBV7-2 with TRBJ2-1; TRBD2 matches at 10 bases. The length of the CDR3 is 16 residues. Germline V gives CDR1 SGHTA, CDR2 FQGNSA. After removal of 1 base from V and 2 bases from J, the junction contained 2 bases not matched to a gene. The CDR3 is CASSLGTSGPYNEQFF. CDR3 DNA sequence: TGTGCCAGCAGCTTAGGGACTAGCGGACCCTACAATGAGCAGTTCTTC.

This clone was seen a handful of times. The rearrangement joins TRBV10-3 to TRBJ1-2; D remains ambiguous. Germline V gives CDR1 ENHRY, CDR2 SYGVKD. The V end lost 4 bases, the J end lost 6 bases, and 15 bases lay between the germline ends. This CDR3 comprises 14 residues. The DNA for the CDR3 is TGTGCCATCAGTGCTAACCTTCTCGGGGATGGCTACACCTTC. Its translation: CAISANLLGDGYTF.

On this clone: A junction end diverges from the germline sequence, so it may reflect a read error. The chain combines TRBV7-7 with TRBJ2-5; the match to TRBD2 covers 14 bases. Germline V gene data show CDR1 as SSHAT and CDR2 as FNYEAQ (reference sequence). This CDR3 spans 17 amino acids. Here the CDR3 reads CASSPYPGLAGEETQYF. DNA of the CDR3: TGTGCTAGCAGTCCCTATCCGGGACTAGCGGGGGAAGAGACCCAGTACTTC.

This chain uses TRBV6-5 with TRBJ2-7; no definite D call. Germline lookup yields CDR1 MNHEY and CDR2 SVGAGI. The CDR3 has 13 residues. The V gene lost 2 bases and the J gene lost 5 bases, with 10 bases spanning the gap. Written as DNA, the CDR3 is TGTGCCAGCAGTTACGGCCACCAGAACGAGCAGTACTTC. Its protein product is CASSYGHQNEQYF.